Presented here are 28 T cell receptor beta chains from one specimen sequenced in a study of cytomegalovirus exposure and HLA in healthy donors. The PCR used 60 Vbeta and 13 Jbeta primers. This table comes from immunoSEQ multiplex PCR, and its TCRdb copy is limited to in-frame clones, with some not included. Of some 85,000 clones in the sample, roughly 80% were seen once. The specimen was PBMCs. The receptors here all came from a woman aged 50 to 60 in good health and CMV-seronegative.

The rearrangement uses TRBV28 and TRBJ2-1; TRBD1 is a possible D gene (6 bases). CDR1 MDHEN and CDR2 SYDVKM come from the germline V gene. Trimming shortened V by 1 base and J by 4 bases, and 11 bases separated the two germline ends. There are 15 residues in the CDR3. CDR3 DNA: TGTGCCAGCAGTTTATACAGGGACGAGTACAATGAGCAGTTCTTC. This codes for CASSLYRDEYNEQFF.

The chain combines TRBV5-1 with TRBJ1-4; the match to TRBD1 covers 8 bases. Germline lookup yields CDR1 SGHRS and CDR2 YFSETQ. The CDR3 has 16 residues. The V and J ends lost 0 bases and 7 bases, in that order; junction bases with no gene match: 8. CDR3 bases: TGCGCCAGCAGCTTGGGACAGGGGAAGGAAGGTGAAAAACTGTTTTTT. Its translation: CASSLGQGKEGEKLFF.

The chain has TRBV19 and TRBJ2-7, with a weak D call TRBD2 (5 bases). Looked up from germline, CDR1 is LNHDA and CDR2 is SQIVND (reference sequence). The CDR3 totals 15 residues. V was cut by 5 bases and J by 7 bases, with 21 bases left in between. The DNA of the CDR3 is TGTGCCAGTAGTTACGGTGGCGGGCCCCAGGAGGAGCAGTACTTC. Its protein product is CASSYGGGPQEEQYF.

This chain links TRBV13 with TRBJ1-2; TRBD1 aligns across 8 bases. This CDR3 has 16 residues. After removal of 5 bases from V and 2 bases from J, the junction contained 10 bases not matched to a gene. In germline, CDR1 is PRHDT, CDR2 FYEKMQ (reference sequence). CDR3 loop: CASSASGTGANYGYTF. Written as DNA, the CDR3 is TGTGCCAGCAGCGCTTCCGGGACAGGAGCAAACTATGGCTACACCTTC.

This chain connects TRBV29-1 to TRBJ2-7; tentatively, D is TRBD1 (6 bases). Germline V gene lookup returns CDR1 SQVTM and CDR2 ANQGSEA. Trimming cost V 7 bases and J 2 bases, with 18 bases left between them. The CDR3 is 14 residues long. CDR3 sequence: CSALTPDSTYEQYF. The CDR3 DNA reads TGCAGCGCCCTCACCCCGGACAGCACCTACGAGCAGTACTTC.

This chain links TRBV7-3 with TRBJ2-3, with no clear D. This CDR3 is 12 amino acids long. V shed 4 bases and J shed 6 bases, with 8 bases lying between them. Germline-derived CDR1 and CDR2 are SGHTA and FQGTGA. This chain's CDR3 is CASSSLGDTQYF. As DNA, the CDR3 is TGTGCCAGCAGCTCCCTAGGCGATACGCAGTATTTT. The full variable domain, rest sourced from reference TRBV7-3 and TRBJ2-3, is GAGVSQTPSNKVTEKGKYVELRCDPISGHTALYWYRQSLGQGPEFLIYFQGTGAADDSGLPNDRFFAVRPEGSVSTLKIQRTERGDSAVYLCASSSLGDTQYFGPGTRLTVL.

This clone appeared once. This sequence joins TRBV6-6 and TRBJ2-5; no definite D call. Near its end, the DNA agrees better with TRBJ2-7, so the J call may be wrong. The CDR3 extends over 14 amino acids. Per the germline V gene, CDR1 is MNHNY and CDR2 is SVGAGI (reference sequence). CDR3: CASMSGVNTYEQYF. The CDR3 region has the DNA TGTGCCAGCATGAGTGGAGTAAACACCTACGAGCAGTACTTC.

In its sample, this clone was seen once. The CDR3 nucleotides read TGTGCCAGCAGCCCGACGAACAGGCACGACGAGCAGTACTTC. Protein product: CASSPTNRHDEQYF. This chain uses TRBV7-3 with TRBJ2-7, with a tentative D call TRBD1 (5 bases). V lost 5 bases to trimming and J lost 5 bases, with 16 bases between them. This CDR3 has 14 amino acids. Per germline, CDR1 SGHTA and CDR2 FQGTGA.

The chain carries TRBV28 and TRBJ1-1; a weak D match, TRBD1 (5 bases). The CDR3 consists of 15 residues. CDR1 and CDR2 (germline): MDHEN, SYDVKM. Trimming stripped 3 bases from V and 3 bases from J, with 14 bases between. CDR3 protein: CASSFERGFDTEAFF. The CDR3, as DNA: TGTGCCAGCAGTTTTGAACGGGGGTTCGACACTGAAGCTTTCTTT.

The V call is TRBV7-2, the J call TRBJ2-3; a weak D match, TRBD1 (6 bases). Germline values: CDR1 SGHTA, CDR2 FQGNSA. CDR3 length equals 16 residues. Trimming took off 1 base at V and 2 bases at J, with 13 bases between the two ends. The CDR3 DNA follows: TGTGCCAGCAGCTTAGAGGGGGTCGGTAACACAGATACGCAGTATTTT. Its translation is CASSLEGVGNTDTQYF.

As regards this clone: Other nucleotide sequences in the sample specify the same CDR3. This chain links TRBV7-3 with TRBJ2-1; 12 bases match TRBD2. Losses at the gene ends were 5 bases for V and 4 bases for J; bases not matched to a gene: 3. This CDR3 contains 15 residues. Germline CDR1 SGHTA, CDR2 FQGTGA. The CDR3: CASSPGLAGYNEQFF. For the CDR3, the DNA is TGTGCCAGCAGCCCAGGACTAGCGGGGTACAATGAGCAGTTCTTC.

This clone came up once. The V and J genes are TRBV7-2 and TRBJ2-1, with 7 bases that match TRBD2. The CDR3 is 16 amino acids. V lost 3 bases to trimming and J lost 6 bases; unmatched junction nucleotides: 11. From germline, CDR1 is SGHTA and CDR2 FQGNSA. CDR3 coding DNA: TGTGCCAGCAGCTTTTTTGGGACTAATCCCACCAATGAGCAGTTCTTC. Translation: CASSFFGTNPTNEQFF.

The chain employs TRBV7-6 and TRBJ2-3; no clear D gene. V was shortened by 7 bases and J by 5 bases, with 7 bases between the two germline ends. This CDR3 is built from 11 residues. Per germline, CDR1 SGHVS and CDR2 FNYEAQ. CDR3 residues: CASTLGDTQYF. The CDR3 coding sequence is TGTGCCAGCACCCTCGGAGATACGCAGTATTTT.

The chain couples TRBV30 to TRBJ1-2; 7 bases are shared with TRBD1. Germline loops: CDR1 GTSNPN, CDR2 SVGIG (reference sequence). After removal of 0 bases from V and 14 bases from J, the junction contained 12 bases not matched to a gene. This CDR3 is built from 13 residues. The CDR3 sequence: CAWSVSRTGPRTF. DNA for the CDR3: TGTGCCTGGAGTGTGTCCCGGACAGGTCCTAGGACCTTC. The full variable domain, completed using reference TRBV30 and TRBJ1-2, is SQTIHQWPATLVQPVGSPLSLECTVEGTSNPNLYWYRQAAGRGLQLLFYSVGIGQISSEVPQNLSASRPQDRQFILSSKKLLLSDSGFYLCAWSVSRTGPRTFGSGTRLTVV.

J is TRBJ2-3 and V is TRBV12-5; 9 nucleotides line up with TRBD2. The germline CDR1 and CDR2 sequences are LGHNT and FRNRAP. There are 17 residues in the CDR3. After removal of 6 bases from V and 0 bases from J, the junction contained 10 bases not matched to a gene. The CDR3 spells CASGPYRTSVSTDTQYF. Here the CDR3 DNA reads TGTGCTAGTGGACCTTACAGGACTAGCGTAAGCACAGATACGCAGTATTTT.

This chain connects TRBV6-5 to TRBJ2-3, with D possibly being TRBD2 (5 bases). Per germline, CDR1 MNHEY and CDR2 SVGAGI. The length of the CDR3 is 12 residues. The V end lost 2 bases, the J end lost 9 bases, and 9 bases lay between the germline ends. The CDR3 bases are TGTGCCAGCAGTTACGGCGGGTGCACGCAGTATTTT. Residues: CASSYGGCTQYF.

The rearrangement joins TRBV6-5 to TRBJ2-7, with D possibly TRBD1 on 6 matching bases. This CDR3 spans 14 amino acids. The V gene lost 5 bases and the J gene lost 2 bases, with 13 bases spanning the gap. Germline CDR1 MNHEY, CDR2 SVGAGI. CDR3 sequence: CASSRGDRTYEQYF. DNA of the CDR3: TGTGCCAGCAGTCGAGGAGACAGGACCTACGAGCAGTACTTC.

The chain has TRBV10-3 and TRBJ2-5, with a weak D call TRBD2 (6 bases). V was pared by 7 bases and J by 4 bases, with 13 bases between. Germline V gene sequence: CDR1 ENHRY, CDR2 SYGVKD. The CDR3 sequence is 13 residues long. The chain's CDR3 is CAINRERAETQYF. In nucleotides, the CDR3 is TGTGCCATCAACCGGGAGAGGGCAGAGACCCAGTACTTC.

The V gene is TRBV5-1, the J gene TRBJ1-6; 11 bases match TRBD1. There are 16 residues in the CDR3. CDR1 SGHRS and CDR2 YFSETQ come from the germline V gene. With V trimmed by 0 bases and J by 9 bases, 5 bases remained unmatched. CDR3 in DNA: TGCGCCAGCAGCTTGGCTTCTGGACAGGGGGCTTCACCCCTCCACTTT. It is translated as CASSLASGQGASPLHF.

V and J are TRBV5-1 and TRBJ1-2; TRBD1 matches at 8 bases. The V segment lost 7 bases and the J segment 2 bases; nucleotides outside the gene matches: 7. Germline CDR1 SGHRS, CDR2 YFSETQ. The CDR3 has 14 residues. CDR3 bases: TGCGCCAGCCGGCCGACAGGGGACAACTATGGCTACACCTTC. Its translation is CASRPTGDNYGYTF.

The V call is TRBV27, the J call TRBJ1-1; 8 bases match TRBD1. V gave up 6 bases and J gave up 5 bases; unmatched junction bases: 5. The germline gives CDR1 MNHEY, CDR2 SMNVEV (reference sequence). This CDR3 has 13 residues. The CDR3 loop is CASRPTGGTEAFF. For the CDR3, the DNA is TGTGCCAGCAGACCCACAGGGGGAACTGAAGCTTTCTTT.

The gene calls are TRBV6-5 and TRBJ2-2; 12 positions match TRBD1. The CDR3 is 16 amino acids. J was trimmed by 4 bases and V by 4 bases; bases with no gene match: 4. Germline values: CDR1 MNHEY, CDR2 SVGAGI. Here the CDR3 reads CASSSRDRGRTGELFF. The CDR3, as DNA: TGTGCCAGCAGTTCCCGGGACAGGGGGCGCACCGGGGAGCTGTTTTTT.

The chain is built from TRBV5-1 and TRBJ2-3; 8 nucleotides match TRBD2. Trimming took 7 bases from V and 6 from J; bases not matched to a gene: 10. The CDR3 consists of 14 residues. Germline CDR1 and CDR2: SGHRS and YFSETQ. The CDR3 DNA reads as TGCGCCAGCGACCCGGGGGGGCCATCCGATACGCAGTATTTT. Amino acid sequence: CASDPGGPSDTQYF.

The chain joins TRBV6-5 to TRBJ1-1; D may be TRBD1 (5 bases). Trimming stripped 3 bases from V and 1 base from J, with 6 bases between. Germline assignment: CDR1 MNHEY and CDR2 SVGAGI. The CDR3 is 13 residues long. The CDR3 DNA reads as TGTGCCAGCAGTTATCAGGGGAACACTGAAGCTTTCTTT. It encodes CASSYQGNTEAFF.

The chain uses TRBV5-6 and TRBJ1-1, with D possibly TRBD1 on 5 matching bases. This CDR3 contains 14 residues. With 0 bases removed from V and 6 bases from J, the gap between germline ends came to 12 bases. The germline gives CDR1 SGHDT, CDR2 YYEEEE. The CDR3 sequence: CASSLDLVGAEAFF. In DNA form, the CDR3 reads TGTGCCAGCAGCTTGGATTTGGTAGGGGCTGAAGCTTTCTTT.

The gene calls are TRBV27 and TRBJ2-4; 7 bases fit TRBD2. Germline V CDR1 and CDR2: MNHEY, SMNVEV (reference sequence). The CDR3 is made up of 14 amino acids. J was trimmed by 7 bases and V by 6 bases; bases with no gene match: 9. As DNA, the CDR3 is TGTGCCAGCAGCCCCTTAGCGGGCAGGAACATTCAGTACTTC. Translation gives CASSPLAGRNIQYF.

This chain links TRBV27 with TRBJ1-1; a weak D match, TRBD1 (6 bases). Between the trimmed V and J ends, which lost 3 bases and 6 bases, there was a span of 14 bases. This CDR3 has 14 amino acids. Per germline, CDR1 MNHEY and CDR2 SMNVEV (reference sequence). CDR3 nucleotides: TGTGCCAGCAGTTTGGACAGAGAGAGGGCTGAAGCTTTCTTT. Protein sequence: CASSLDRERAEAFF.

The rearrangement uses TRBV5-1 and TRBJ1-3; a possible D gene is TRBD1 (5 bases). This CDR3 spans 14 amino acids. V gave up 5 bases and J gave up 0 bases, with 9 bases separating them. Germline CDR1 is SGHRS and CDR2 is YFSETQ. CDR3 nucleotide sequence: TGCGCCAGCAGTCCGGGGGGCTCTGGAAACACCATATATTTT. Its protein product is CASSPGGSGNTIYF.